Listed here is a single T cell receptor beta chain. Its matching antigen is unknown. Expressed TCRB transcripts were sequenced because the entire RNA isolate underwent reverse transcription. The data were produced by immunoSEQ multiplex PCR, yet TCRdb's version contains in-frame clones alone and is incomplete. The sample lists tens of thousands of clones; 30% to 40% were seen once. A single heparinised draw of approximately 100 mL on average was taken per donor. Populations isolated by sorting all had purity greater than 95%. The CDR3 loop spans 13 amino acids. The V end lost 8 bases, the J end lost 4 bases, and 14 bases lay between the germline ends. Germline V CDR1 and CDR2: SNHLY, FYNNEI. The sample is drawn from a study of beta chain features in type 1 diabetes. General observations from the study: PCR may have favored shorter templates equally in patients and controls. Across all four CD4+ subsets, people with type 1 diabetes showed modestly shorter TCRB CDR3s.

Sample: stem cell memory CD4+ T cells from blood. The chain uses TRBV2 and TRBJ1-1; a weak D match, TRBD1 (5 bases). This clonotype was obtained from a young woman in good health. The CDR3 loop reads CASGGDLGTEAFF. The DNA of the CDR3 is TGTGCCAGCGGGGGGGACCTGGGCACTGAAGCTTTCTTT. Looking up the rest from reference TRBV2 and TRBJ1-1 gives the full variable domain: EPEVTQTPSHQVTQMGQEVILRCVPISNHLYFYWYRQILGQKVEFLVSFYNNEISEKSEIFDDQFSVERPDGSNFTLKIRSTKLEDSAMYFCASGGDLGTEAFFGQGTRLTVV.